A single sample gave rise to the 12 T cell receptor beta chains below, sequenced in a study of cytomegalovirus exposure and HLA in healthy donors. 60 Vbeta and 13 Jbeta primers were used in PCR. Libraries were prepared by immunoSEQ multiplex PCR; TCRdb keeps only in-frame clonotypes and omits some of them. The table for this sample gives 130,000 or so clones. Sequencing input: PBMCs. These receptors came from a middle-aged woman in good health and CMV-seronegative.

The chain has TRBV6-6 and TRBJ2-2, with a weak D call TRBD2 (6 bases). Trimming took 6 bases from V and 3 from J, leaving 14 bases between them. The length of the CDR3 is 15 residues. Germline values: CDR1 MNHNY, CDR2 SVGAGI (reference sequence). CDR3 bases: TGTGCCAGCAGCCCACCGTGGGGGGACACCGGGGAGCTGTTTTTT. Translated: CASSPPWGDTGELFF.

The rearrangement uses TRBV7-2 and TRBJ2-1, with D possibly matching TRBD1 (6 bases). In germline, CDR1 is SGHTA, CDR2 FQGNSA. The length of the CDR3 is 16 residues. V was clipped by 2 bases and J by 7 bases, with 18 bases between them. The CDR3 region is CASSLRRPGERNEQFF. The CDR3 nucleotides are TGTGCCAGCAGCTTACGTCGGCCAGGGGAAAGGAATGAGCAGTTCTTC.

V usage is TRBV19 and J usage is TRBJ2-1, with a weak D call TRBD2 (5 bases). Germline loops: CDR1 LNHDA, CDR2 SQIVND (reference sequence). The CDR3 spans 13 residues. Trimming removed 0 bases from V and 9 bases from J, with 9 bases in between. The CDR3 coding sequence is TGTGCCAGTAGTATAGAGGGAGTGAGTGAGCAGTTCTTC. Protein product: CASSIEGVSEQFF.

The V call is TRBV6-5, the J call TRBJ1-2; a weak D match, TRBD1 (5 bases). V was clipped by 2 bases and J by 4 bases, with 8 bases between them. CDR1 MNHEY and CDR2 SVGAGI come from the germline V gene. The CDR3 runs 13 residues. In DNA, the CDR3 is TGTGCCAGCAGTTACCTGGGGGGCTATGGCTACACCTTC. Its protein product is CASSYLGGYGYTF.

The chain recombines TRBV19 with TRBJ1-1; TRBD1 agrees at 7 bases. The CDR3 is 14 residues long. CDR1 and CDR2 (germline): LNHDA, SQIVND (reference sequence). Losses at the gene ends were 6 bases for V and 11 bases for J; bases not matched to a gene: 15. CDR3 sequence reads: CASSITLGGAGAFF. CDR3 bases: TGTGCCAGTAGCATCACCCTAGGGGGCGCGGGGGCTTTCTTT.

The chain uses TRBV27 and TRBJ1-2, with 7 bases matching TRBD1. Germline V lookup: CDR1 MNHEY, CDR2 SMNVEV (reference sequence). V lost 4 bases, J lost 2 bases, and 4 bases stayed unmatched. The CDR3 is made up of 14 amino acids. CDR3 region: CASSSPTGNYGYTF. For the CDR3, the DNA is TGTGCCAGCAGTTCCCCGACAGGGAACTATGGCTACACCTTC.

CDR3 sequence (DNA): TGTGCCAGCAGTGAGGACAGCGGGGTGGATGAGCAGTTCTTC. Translation: CASSEDSGVDEQFF. This sequence joins TRBV6-4 and TRBJ2-1, with D possibly matching TRBD2 (7 bases). CDR1 and CDR2 (germline): MRHNA, SNTAGT. Trimming took off 3 bases at V and 8 bases at J, with 14 bases between the two ends. The CDR3 is 14 amino acids.

CDR3 amino acids: CASSLDQRGSSYNEQFF. The CDR3 DNA sequence: TGTGCCAGCAGCTTAGACCAGCGGGGAAGCTCCTACAATGAGCAGTTCTTC. This sequence joins TRBV11-2 and TRBJ2-1, with TRBD2 identical over 7 bases. The CDR3 totals 17 residues. Germline trimming cut 0 bases from V and 0 bases from J; bases unmatched to any gene: 5. Germline V lookup: CDR1 SGHAT, CDR2 FQNNGV.

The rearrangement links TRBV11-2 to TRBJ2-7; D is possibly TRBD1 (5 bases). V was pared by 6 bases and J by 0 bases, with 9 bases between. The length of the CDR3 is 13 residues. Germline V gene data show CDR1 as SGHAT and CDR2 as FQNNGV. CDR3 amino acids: CASSVGHSYEQYV. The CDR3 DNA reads TGTGCCAGCAGTGTCGGACACTCCTACGAGCAGTACGTC.

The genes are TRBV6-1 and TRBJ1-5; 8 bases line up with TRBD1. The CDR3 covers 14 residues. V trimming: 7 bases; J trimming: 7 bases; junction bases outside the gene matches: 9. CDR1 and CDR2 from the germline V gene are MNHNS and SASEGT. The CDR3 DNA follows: TGTGCCAGCAAAAAACAGGGGGATCTCCAGCCCCAGCATTTT. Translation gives CASKKQGDLQPQHF.

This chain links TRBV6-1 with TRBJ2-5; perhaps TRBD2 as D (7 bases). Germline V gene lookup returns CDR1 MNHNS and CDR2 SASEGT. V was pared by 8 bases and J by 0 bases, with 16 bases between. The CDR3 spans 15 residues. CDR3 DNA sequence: TGTGCCAGCCCTCGGGGGGCGGGGTACCAAGAGACCCAGTACTTC. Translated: CASPRGAGYQETQYF.

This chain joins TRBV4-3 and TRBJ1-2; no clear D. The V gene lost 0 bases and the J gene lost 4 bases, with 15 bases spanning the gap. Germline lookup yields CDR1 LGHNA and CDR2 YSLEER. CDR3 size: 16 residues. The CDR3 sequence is CASSQDRRSTLYGYTF. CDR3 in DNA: TGCGCCAGCAGCCAAGATCGAAGGAGCACCCTCTATGGCTACACCTTC.